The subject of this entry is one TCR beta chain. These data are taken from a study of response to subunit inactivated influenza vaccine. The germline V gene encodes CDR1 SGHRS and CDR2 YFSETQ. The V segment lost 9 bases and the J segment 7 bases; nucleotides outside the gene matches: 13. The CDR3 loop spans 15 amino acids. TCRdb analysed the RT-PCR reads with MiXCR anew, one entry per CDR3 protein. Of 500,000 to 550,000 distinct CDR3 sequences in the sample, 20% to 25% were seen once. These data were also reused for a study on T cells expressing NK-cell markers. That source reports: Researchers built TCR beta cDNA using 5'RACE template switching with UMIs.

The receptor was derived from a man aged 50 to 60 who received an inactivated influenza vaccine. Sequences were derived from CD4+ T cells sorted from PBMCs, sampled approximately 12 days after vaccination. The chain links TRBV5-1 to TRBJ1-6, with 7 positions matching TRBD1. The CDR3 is CATHPTGDRNSPLHF. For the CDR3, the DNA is TGCGCCACGCATCCCACTGGGGACAGAAATTCACCCCTCCACTTT.